The T cell receptor beta chain under discussion was sequenced for a study of cytotoxic CD8 clonotypes in ibrutinib-treated CLL. Study in general: The patient breakdown showed roughly ten relapsed/refractory and around 16 treatment-naive cases, with about 18 IGHV unmutated. Mean values per sample were 255,043 productive templates and over 90,000 productive rearrangements.

Generated by immunoSEQ multiplex PCR, the TCRdb table keeps only in-frame clones and is missing some. The sample holds approximately 150,000 clones, roughly 80% seen once. Study-level points and caveats: Clonality was higher at baseline than in age-matched healthy donors and tracked circulating CD8+ T-cell counts.

Per the germline V gene, CDR1 is SGHNT and CDR2 is YENEEA. V shed 0 bases, J shed 7 bases, and the junction held 8 bases outside the gene matches. The CDR3 length is 15 residues. This clone showed up just once. Its specificity is unknown. This specimen consisted of PBMCs, obtained after 12 months of ibrutinib treatment. The chain joins TRBV11-3 to TRBJ1-2; 7 nucleotides align to TRBD1. The receptor was isolated from a human donor with chronic lymphocytic leukemia. The chain's CDR3 is CASSLERQGVSGYTF. The DNA for the CDR3 is TGTGCCAGCAGCTTAGAACGACAGGGTGTCTCTGGCTACACCTTC.